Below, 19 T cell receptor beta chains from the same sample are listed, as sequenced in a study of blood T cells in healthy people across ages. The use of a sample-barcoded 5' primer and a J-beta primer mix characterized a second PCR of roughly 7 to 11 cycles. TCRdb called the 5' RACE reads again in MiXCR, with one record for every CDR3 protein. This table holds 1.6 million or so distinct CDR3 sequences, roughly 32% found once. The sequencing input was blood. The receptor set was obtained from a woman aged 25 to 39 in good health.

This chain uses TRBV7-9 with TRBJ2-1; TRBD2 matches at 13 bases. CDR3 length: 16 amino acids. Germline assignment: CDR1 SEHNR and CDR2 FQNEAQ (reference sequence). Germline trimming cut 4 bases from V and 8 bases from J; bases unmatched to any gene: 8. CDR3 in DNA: TGTGCCAGCAGCTCCGGGACTAGCGGGATCGTTTATGAGCAGTTCTTC. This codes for CASSSGTSGIVYEQFF. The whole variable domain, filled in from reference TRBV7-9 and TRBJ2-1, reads DTGVSQNPRHKITKRGQNVTFRCDPISEHNRLYWYRQTLGQGPEFLTYFQNEAQLEKSRLLSDRFSAERPKGSFSTLEIQRTEQGDSAMYLCASSSGTSGIVYEQFFGPGTRLTVL.

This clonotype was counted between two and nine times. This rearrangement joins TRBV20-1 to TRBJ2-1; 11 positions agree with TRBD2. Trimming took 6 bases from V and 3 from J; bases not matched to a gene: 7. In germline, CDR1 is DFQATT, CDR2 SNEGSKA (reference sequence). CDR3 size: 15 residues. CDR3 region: CSAQLAGAVYNEQFF. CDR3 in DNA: TGCAGTGCGCAACTAGCGGGGGCAGTCTACAATGAGCAGTTCTTC.

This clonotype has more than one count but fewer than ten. The CDR3 DNA is TGTGCCAGTGAGGGGTCTAGCACAGATACGCAGTATTTT. Translation gives CASEGSSTDTQYF. The gene calls are TRBV3-1 and TRBJ2-3; possibly TRBD1 or TRBD2 for D (5 bases each). The V gene's germline CDR1 is LGHDT and CDR2 YNNKEL (reference sequence). This CDR3 has 13 residues. Trimming removed 9 bases from V and 0 bases from J, with 10 bases in between.

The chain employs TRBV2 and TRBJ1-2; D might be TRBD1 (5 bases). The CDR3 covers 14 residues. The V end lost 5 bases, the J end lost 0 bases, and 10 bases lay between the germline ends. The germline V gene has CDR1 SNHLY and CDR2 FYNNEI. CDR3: CASSIDSANYGYTF. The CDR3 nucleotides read TGTGCCAGCAGTATAGACAGTGCTAACTATGGCTACACCTTC.

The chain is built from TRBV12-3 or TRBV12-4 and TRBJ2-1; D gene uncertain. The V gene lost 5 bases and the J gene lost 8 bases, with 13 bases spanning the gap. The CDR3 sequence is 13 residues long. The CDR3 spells CASSLSVYDEQFF. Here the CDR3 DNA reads TGTGCCAGCAGTCTCTCCGTTTACGATGAGCAGTTCTTC.

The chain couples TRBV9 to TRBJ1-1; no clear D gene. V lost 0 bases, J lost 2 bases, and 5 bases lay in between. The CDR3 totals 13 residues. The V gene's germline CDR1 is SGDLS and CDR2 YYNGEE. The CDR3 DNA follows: TGTGCCAGCAGCGTAGAGAGTAACACTGAAGCTTTCTTT. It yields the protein CASSVESNTEAFF. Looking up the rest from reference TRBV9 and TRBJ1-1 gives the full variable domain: DSGVTQTPKHLITATGQRVTLRCSPRSGDLSVYWYQQSLDQGLQFLIQYYNGEERAKGNILERFSAQQFPDLHSELNLSSLELGDSALYFCASSVESNTEAFFGQGTRLTVV.

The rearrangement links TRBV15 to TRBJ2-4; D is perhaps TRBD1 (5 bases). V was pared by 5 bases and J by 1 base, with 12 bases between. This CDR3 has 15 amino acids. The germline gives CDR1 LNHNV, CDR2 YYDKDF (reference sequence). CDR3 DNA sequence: TGTGCCACCAGCCCAAGGGGCAGGGCCAAAAACATTCAGTACTTC. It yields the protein CATSPRGRAKNIQYF.

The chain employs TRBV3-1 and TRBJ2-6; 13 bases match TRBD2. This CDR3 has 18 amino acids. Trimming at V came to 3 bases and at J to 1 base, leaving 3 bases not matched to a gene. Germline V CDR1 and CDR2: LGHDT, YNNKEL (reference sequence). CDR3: CASSHGLAGVSGANVLTF. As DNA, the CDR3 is TGTGCCAGCAGCCATGGACTAGCGGGAGTTTCTGGGGCCAACGTCCTGACTTTC.

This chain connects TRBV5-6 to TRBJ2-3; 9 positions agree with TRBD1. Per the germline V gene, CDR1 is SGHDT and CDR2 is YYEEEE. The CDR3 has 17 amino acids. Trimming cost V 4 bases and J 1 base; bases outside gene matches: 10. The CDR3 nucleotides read TGTGCCAGCAGCGAAGCCGGGACAGGGCTAGGCACAGATACGCAGTATTTT. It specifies CASSEAGTGLGTDTQYF.

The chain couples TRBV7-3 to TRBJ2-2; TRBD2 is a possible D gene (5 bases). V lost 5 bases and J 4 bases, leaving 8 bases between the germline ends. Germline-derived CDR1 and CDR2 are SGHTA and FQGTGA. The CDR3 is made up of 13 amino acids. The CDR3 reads CASSRRSTGELFF. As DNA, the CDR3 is TGTGCCAGCAGCCGGAGGAGCACCGGGGAGCTGTTTTTT.

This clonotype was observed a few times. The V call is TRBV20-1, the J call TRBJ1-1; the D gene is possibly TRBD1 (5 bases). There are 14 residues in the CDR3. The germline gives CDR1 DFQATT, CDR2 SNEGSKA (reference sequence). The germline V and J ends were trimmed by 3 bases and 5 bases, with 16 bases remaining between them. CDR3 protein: CSARSRVGRTEAFF. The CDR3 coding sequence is TGCAGTGCTAGGTCCAGGGTGGGGCGGACTGAAGCTTTCTTT.

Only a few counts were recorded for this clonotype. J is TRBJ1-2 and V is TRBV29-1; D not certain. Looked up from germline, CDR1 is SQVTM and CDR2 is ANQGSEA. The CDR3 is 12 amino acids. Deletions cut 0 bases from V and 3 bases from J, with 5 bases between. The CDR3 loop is CSVEDMYYGYTF. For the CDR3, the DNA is TGCAGCGTTGAAGACATGTACTATGGCTACACCTTC.

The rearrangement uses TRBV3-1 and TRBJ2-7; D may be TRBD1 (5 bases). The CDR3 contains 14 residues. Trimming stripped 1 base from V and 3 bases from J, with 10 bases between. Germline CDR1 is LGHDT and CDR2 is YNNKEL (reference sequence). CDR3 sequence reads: CASSQGGAVYEQYF. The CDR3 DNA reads TGTGCCAGCAGCCAAGGTGGGGCTGTCTACGAGCAGTACTTC.

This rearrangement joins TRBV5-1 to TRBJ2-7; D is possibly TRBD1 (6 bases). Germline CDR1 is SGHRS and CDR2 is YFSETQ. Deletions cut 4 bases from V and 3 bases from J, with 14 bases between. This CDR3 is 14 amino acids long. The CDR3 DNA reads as TGCGCCAGCAGCCAACTGGACAGTATCTACGAGCAGTACTTC. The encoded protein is CASSQLDSIYEQYF.

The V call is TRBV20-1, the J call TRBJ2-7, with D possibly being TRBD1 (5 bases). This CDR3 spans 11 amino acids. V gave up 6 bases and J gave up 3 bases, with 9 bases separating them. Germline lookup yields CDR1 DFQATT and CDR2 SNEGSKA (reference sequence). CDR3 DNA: TGCAGTGCCATGGACATCTACGAGCAGTACTTC. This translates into CSAMDIYEQYF.

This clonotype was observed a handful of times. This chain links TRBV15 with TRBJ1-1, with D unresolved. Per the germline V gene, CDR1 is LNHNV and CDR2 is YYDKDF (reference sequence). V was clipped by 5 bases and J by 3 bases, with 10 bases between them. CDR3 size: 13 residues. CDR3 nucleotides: TGTGCCACCAGCCTAAAACGATACACTGAAGCTTTCTTT. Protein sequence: CATSLKRYTEAFF.

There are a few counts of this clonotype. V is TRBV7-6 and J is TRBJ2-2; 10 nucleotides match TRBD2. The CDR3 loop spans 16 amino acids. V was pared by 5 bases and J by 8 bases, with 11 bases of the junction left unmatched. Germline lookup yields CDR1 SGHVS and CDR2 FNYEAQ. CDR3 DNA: TGTGCCAGCAGCCCCGCGAGCGGGGGGGCTTTGGGGGAGCTGTTTTTT. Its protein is CASSPASGGALGELFF.

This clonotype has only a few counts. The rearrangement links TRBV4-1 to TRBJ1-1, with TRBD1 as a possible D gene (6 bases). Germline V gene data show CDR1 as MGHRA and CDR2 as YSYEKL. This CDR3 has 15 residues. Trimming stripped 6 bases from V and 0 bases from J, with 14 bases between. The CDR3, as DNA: TGCGCCAGCAGTTACTCGGGACATTTGAACACTGAAGCTTTCTTT. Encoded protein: CASSYSGHLNTEAFF.

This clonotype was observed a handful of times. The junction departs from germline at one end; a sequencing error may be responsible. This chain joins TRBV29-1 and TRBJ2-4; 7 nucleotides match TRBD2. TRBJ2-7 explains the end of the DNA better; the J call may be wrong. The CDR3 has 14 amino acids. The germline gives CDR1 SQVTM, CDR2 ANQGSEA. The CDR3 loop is CGVGPGLGSDEQYF. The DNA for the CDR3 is TGCGGCGTTGGCCCTGGACTAGGGAGTGACGAGCAGTACTTC.